A selection of T cell receptor beta chains follows, all from one sample in a study of human T cells and chemical hapten exposure. A single record per CDR3 protein comes from TCRdb applying MiXCR to the RACE reads. The sample contains approximately 90,000 distinct CDR3 sequences, 27% of which appear only once. Sequenced material: whole blood, taken in connection with sensitization to the hapten diphenylcyclopropenone (DPC). These receptors were collected from a man in his forties or fifties with alopecia areata. Some clones in this sample may be carry-over from other donors' samples. Each CDR3 is given with its conserved first and last residue. The D gene is left open where the match is weak. Rows may omit the clone size; those that give it use once, few, many or a size class.

once | TRBJ1-6 | TRBV11-2 | 15 | TRBD1 | TGTGCCAGCAGCTTAATGGGACAGGACAATTCACCCCTCCACTTT | CASSLMGQDNSPLHF
. | TRBJ1-6 | TRBV28 | 15 | TRBD1 | TGTGCCAGCAGTTTCTCAGGGGGCTATAGATCACCCCTCCACTTT | CASSFSGGYRSPLHF
. | TRBJ2-5 | TRBV20-1 | 14 | . | TGCAGTGCTAGAGATAGTATCAGCCAAGAGACCCAGTACTTC | CSARDSISQETQYF
few | TRBJ2-4 | TRBV20-1 | 15 | TRBD1 | TGCAGTGCCTCCAGGGGGCTTCTTGCCAAAAACATTCAGTACTTC | CSASRGLLAKNIQYF
. | TRBJ2-3 | TRBV25-1 | 14 | . | TGTGCCAGCAACCACGGGGGCGGCACAGATACGCAGTATTTT | CASNHGGGTDTQYF
. | TRBJ1-2 | TRBV7-2 | 16 | . | TGTGCCAGCAGCTTAGAGACCTTACAGGGTTGGAATGGCTACACCTTC | CASSLETLQGWNGYTF
. | TRBJ2-7 | TRBV7-2 | 13 | . | TGTGCCAGCAGCTTTAACGGAGGCGGCGAGCAGTACTTC | CASSFNGGGEQYF
few | TRBJ1-5 | TRBV20-1 | 16 | TRBD1 | TGCAGTGCTAGAGATCATGACAGGGGGTCCAATCAGCCCCAGCATTTT | CSARDHDRGSNQPQHF
. | TRBJ2-3 | TRBV6-5 | 15 | . | TGTGCCAGCAGAAGTACTTTTAACCTCCCAGATACGCAGTATTTT | CASRSTFNLPDTQYF
few | TRBJ2-1 | TRBV12-3/TRBV12-4 | 18 | TRBD2 | TGTGCCAGCAGTGCGGATGGAGCGGGAGGGCCTAACTACAATGAGCAGTTCTTC | CASSADGAGGPNYNEQFF